This TCR beta chain derives from a study of PD-L1 blockade in urothelial cancer. There are 16 residues in the CDR3. Germline values: CDR1 SGHNT, CDR2 YENEEA. V lost 1 base to trimming and J lost 7 bases; unmatched junction nucleotides: 12. Method: immunoSEQ multiplex PCR; TCRdb's copy keeps in-frame clones and lacks some. The sample comprises some 71,000 clones, around 88% of which are singletons, and 15% rests with the top ten. Time point reported: pretreatment peripheral blood. This specimen was PBMCs, taken around atezolizumab (anti-PD-L1) treatment. The chain joins TRBV11-3 to TRBJ2-5, with 7 bases lining up with TRBD2. The receptor comes from a man aged 55 to 70 with urothelial cancer. CDR3 amino acids: CASSLGGGGPGGTQYF. The CDR3 DNA follows: TGTGCCAGCAGCTTAGGTGGCGGGGGACCCGGTGGGACCCAGTACTTC.